This TCR beta chain was obtained from a study of T cells in localized non-small cell lung cancer. TCRdb's copy holds only in-frame clones and misses some; the assay was immunoSEQ multiplex PCR. The table lists around 41,000 clones, about 90% of them singletons. This receptor was obtained from a man between 40 and 70 years old with stage I lung adenocarcinoma. This specimen was peripheral blood, taken before any cancer treatment.

The CDR3 sequence: CASSGVGQPQHF. DNA for the CDR3: TGTGCCAGTAGTGGGGTAGGTCAGCCCCAGCATTTT. V is TRBV19 and J is TRBJ1-5; D remains ambiguous. V gave up 5 bases and J gave up 6 bases, with 8 bases separating them. The CDR3 sequence is 12 residues long. Germline loops: CDR1 LNHDA, CDR2 SQIVND (reference sequence).